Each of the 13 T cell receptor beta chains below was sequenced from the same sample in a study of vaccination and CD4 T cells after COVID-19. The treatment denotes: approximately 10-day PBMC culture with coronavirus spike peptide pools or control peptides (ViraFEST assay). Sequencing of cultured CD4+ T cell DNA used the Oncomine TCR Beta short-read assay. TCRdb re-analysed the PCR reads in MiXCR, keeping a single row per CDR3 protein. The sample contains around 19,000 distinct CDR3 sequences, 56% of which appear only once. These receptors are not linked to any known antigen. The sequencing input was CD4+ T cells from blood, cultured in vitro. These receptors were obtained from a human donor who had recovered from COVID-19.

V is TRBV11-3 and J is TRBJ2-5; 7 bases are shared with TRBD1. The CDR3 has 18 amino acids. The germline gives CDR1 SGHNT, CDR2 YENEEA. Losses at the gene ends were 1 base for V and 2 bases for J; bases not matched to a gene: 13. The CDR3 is CASSLGRGWDSLQETQYF. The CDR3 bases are TGTGCCAGCAGCTTAGGTCGGGGCTGGGACAGTTTACAAGAGACCCAGTACTTC. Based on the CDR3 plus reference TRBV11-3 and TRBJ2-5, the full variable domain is EAGVVQSPRYKIIEKKQPVAFWCNPISGHNTLYWYLQNLGQGPELLIRYENEEAVDDSQLPKDRFSAERLKGVDSTLKIQPAELGDSAVYLCASSLGRGWDSLQETQYFGPGTRLLVL.

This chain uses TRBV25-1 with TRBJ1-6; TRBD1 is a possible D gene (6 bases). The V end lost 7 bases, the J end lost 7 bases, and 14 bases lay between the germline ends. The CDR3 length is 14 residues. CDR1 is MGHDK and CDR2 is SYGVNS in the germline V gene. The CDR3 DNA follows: TGTGCCAGCACTCAGGGGTTAGCGAATTCACCCCTCCACTTT. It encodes CASTQGLANSPLHF. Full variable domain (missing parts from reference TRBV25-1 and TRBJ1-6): EADIYQTPRYLVIGTGKKITLECSQTMGHDKMYWYQQDPGMELHLIHYSYGVNSTEKGDLSSESTVSRIRTEHFPLTLESARPSHTSQYLCASTQGLANSPLHFGNGTRLTVT.

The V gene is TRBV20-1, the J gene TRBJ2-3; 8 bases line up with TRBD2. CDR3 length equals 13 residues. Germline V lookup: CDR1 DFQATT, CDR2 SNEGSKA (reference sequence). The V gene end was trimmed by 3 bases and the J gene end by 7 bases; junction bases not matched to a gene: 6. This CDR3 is CSASGRARNTQYF. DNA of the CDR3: TGCAGTGCTAGCGGGAGGGCCCGAAATACGCAGTATTTT.

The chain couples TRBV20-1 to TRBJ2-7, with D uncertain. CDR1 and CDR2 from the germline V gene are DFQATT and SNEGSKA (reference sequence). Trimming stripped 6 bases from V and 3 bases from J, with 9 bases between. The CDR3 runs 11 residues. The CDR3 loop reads CSASTHYEQYF. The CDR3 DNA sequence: TGCAGTGCAAGCACCCACTACGAGCAGTACTTC.

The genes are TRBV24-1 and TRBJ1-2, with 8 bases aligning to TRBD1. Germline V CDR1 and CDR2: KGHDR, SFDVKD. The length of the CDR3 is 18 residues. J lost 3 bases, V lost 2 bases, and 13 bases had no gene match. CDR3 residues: CATSDSRTGRDIYYGYTF. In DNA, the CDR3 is TGTGCCACCAGTGATTCCCGGACAGGGAGGGATATTTACTATGGCTACACCTTC.

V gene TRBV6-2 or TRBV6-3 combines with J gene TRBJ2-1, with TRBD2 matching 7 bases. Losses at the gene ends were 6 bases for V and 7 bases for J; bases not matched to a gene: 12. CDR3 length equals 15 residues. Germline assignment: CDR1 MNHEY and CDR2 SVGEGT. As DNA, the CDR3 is TGTGCCAGCAGCCCTCTGCGCGGGAGTAGGAATGAGCAGTTCTTC. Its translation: CASSPLRGSRNEQFF.

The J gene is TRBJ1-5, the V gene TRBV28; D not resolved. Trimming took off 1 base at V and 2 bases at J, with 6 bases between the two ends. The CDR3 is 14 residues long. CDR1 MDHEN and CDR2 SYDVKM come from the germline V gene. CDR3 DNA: TGTGCCAGCAGTTTATCGGTTGGCAATCAGCCCCAGCATTTT. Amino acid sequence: CASSLSVGNQPQHF.

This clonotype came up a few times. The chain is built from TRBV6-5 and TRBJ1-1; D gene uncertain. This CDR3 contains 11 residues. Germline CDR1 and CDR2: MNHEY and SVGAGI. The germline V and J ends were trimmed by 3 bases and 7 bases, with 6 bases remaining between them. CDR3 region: CASSYGFEAFF. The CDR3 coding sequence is TGTGCCAGCAGTTATGGGTTTGAAGCTTTCTTT.

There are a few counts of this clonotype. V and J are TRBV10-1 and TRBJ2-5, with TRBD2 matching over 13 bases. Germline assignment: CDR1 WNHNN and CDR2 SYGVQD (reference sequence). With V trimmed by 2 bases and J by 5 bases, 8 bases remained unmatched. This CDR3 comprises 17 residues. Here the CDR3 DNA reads TGCGCCAGCAGTGAGGGTAGGACTAGCGGGAGTCGGGAGACCCAGTACTTC. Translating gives CASSEGRTSGSRETQYF.

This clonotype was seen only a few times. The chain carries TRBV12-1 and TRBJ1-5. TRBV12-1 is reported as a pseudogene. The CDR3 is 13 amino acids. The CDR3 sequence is CASSTTRGQPQHF. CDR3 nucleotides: TGTGCCAGCAGCACCACCAGAGGGCAGCCCCAGCATTTT.

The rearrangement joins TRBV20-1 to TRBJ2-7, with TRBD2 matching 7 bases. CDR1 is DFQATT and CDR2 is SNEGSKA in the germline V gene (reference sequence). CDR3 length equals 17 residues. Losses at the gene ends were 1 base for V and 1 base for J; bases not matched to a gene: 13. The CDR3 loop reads CSARAFGLAAVSYEQYF. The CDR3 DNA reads TGCAGTGCTAGAGCCTTCGGGCTAGCGGCGGTGTCCTACGAGCAGTACTTC.

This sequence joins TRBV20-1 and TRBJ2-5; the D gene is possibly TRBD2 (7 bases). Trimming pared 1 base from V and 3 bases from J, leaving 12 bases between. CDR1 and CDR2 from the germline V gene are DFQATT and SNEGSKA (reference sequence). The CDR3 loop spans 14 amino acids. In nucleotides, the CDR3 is TGCAGTGCTAGAGGGGAAGGGGGGGAAGAGACCCAGTACTTC. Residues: CSARGEGGEETQYF.

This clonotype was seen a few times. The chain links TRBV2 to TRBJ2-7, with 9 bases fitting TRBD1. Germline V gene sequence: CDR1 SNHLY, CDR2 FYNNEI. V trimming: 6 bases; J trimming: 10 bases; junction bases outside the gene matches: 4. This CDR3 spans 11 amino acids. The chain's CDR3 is CASRGQGTQYF. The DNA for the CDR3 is TGTGCCAGCAGGGGACAGGGAACCCAGTACTTC.